The 20 T cell receptor beta chains reported below all come from one sample, sequenced in a study of CD8 T cells in Susac syndrome. RNA was extracted with the RNeasy kit, and a quantity of about 0.45 to 1 ug was reverse transcribed using random hexamers. TCRdb redid the calling of the immunoSEQ multiplex PCR reads with MiXCR, one entry per CDR3 protein. The data hold roughly 200,000 distinct CDR3 sequences, with roughly 92% observed a single time. The material sequenced was CD4+ T cells from PBMCs. All receptors come from a human donor with Susac syndrome.

The V and J genes are TRBV29-1 and TRBJ1-1; TRBD1 might be the D (5 bases). Between the trimmed V and J ends, which lost 8 bases and 6 bases, there was a span of 22 bases. CDR3 size: 14 residues. The germline CDR1 and CDR2 sequences are SQVTM and ANQGSEA. CDR3 DNA sequence: TGCAGCACTGACGAGGGAGGGACTGTCTCTGAAGCTTTCTTT. Translation: CSTDEGGTVSEAFF.

The chain uses TRBV10-3 and TRBJ2-1; D remains ambiguous. V gave up 0 bases and J gave up 8 bases, with 8 bases separating them. The CDR3 length is 13 residues. Germline CDR1 reads ENHRY; CDR2 reads SYGVKD. The CDR3 spells CAISESGEDEQFF. The CDR3 region has the DNA TGTGCCATCAGTGAGTCGGGCGAGGATGAGCAGTTCTTC.

This rearrangement joins TRBV20-1 to TRBJ2-2; 7 nucleotides align to TRBD2. The CDR3 runs 14 residues. The trim removed 2 bases at V and 3 bases at J, leaving 3 bases unmatched. CDR1 and CDR2 from the germline V gene are DFQATT and SNEGSKA (reference sequence). The CDR3 nucleotides read TGCAGTGCTAGACGGGGGGTCGACACCGGGGAGCTGTTTTTT. This gives the protein CSARRGVDTGELFF.

Remarks on this clonotype: One junction end does not reproduce the germline sequence, and a read error may be involved. The chain is built from TRBV5-6 and TRBJ2-5; TRBD1 might be the D (6 bases). This CDR3 is built from 15 residues. Germline V gives CDR1 SGHDT, CDR2 YYEEEE. The DNA of the CDR3 is TGTGCCAGCAACTTGGGCAGGGGTCTTCAAGAGACCCAGTACTTC. This gives the protein CASNLGRGLQETQYF.

The V and J genes are TRBV4-1 and TRBJ1-1; D remains ambiguous. This CDR3 contains 15 residues. V gave up 2 bases and J gave up 0 bases, with 10 bases separating them. The germline gives CDR1 MGHRA, CDR2 YSYEKL. CDR3 sequence: CASSQQQLLNTEAFF. In nucleotides, the CDR3 is TGCGCCAGCAGCCAACAACAGCTATTGAACACTGAAGCTTTCTTT.

The J gene is TRBJ1-1, the V gene TRBV2; 7 bases line up with TRBD1. V dropped 8 bases and J dropped 1; count of bases not matched to a gene: 4. CDR3 size: 13 residues. Germline CDR1 reads SNHLY; CDR2 reads FYNNEI. The DNA for the CDR3 is TGTGCCAGCTACGGGACAGAGAACACTGAAGCTTTCTTT. Its protein is CASYGTENTEAFF.

The chain couples TRBV15 to TRBJ1-4, with TRBD1 matching over 9 bases. The germline CDR1 and CDR2 sequences are LNHNV and YYDKDF (reference sequence). The CDR3 is 14 amino acids. V was pared by 4 bases and J by 8 bases, with 5 bases of the junction left unmatched. Here the CDR3 reads CATSILDRGEKLFF. CDR3 DNA: TGTGCCACCAGCATCTTGGACAGGGGCGAAAAACTGTTTTTT.

This chain connects TRBV21-1 to TRBJ1-3. TRBV21-1 is tagged as a pseudogene. This CDR3 has 14 residues. CDR3 sequence (DNA): TGTGCCAGCAGCAATCGAAACTCTGGAAACACCATATATTTT. Amino acid sequence: CASSNRNSGNTIYF.

This clonotype was observed a single time. V usage is TRBV20-1 and J usage is TRBJ2-5; a possible D gene is TRBD2 (7 bases). Germline V gene sequence: CDR1 DFQATT, CDR2 SNEGSKA (reference sequence). V lost 5 bases, J lost 5 bases, and 21 bases lay in between. The CDR3 consists of 15 residues. The CDR3 sequence is CSAPRRRGPQETQYF. The CDR3 bases are TGCAGTGCTCCTAGGCGGCGGGGGCCCCAGGAGACCCAGTACTTC.

A remark on this clonotype: Germline is not matched at one junction end, which may reflect a read error. V gene TRBV29-1 combines with J gene TRBJ2-2; D is perhaps TRBD1 (5 bases). Germline CDR1 is SQVTM and CDR2 is ANQGSEA. This CDR3 region has 14 residues. In DNA, the CDR3 is TGCAGGGTTGAAGGTCCAGGGCGGACCGGGGAGCTGTTTTTT. Its translation: CRVEGPGRTGELFF.

The chain recombines TRBV6-6 with TRBJ2-1, with TRBD1 identical over 7 bases. This CDR3 is 15 amino acids long. From germline, CDR1 is MNHNY and CDR2 SVGAGI (reference sequence). The V segment lost 6 bases and the J segment 7 bases; nucleotides outside the gene matches: 12. The CDR3 DNA sequence: TGTGCCAGCAGAGAAAATACAGGGGTGGGGAATGAGCAGTTCTTC. It yields the protein CASRENTGVGNEQFF.

This clonotype was seen once. The chain carries TRBV7-2 and TRBJ1-5; D gene ambiguous. The CDR3 is made up of 13 amino acids. The V end was cut by 4 bases, the J end by 9 bases, with 13 bases between. Germline-derived CDR1 and CDR2 are SGHTA and FQGNSA. The CDR3 spells CASSSQVLTPQHF. In nucleotides, the CDR3 is TGTGCCAGCAGCTCCCAGGTTTTAACGCCCCAGCATTTT.

The chain uses TRBV3-1 and TRBJ1-2, with 10 bases that match TRBD1. V dropped 5 bases and J dropped 3; count of bases not matched to a gene: 0. This CDR3 has 13 amino acids. Germline assignment: CDR1 LGHDT and CDR2 YNNKEL (reference sequence). In nucleotides, the CDR3 is TGTGCCAGCAGCGGACAGGGGGACTATGGCTACACCTTC. Residues: CASSGQGDYGYTF.

The chain couples TRBV4-3 to TRBJ2-4; 7 nucleotides line up with TRBD2. CDR3 length: 13 amino acids. Germline V gene data show CDR1 as LGHNA and CDR2 as YSLEER. Trimming at V came to 3 bases and at J to 5 bases, leaving 1 base not matched to a gene. For the CDR3, the DNA is TGCGCCAGCAGCCAGGGACTACAAAACATTCAGTACTTC. Residues: CASSQGLQNIQYF.

This chain uses TRBV7-2 with TRBJ1-2; TRBD1 agrees at 10 bases. The CDR3 spans 14 residues. V shed 4 bases, J shed 3 bases, and the junction held 2 bases outside the gene matches. The V gene's germline CDR1 is SGHTA and CDR2 FQGNSA. The CDR3 protein is CASSYGTGDYGYTF. DNA of the CDR3: TGTGCCAGCAGCTACGGGACAGGGGACTATGGCTACACCTTC.

The rearrangement joins TRBV20-1 to TRBJ1-2, with no clear D. The CDR3 contains 13 residues. Trimming pared 0 bases from V and 5 bases from J, leaving 10 bases between. Germline CDR1 reads DFQATT; CDR2 reads SNEGSKA (reference sequence). The CDR3 bases are TGCAGTGCTAGAGAGGGCAGGAAATATGGCTACACCTTC. It specifies CSAREGRKYGYTF.

The V call is TRBV7-9, the J call TRBJ2-7, with D possibly TRBD1 on 6 matching bases. From germline, CDR1 is SEHNR and CDR2 FQNEAQ (reference sequence). The CDR3 covers 14 residues. V lost 5 bases and J lost 2, with 13 bases in between. The CDR3 here is CASSRAGAPYEQYF. Written as DNA, the CDR3 is TGTGCCAGCAGCCGAGCAGGGGCCCCCTACGAGCAGTACTTC.

J is TRBJ1-6 and V is TRBV12-3 or TRBV12-4, with D unclear. Deletions cut 4 bases from V and 0 bases from J, with 7 bases between. The CDR3 spans 15 residues. DNA for the CDR3: TGTGCCAGCAGTTCGCACAGCTCCTATAATTCACCCCTCCACTTT. Translating it yields CASSSHSSYNSPLHF.

The chain carries TRBV4-3 and TRBJ1-4, with a tentative D call TRBD1 (5 bases). CDR3 length: 15 amino acids. V lost 3 bases and J lost 7, with 15 bases in between. The germline V gene has CDR1 LGHNA and CDR2 YSLEER. The CDR3: CASSQGPKAGEKLFF. Here the CDR3 DNA reads TGCGCCAGCAGCCAGGGACCAAAAGCAGGTGAAAAACTGTTTTTT.

The chain uses TRBV20-1 and TRBJ2-5; possible D gene TRBD2, 7 bases. The CDR3 length is 13 residues. V was trimmed by 8 bases and J by 5 bases, leaving 18 bases between them. Germline V gene data show CDR1 as DFQATT and CDR2 as SNEGSKA (reference sequence). In nucleotides, the CDR3 is TGCAGTCCTAAGGGGGGGCCGGGGGAGACCCAGTACTTC. Protein sequence: CSPKGGPGETQYF.